This passage covers 21 T cell receptor beta chains from one sample sequenced in a study of cytomegalovirus exposure and HLA in healthy donors. Researchers ran the PCR with 60 Vbeta and 13 Jbeta primers. Here immunoSEQ multiplex PCR was the method, and the copy in TCRdb shows in-frame clones only, minus some. The sample has 50,000 to 70,000 clones, approximately 80% seen once; the top ten hold under 5%. Material for sequencing was PBMCs. The receptors here all came from a woman aged 40 to 49 in good health and CMV-seronegative.

J is TRBJ1-2 and V is TRBV18; tentatively, D is TRBD1 (5 bases). CDR3 size: 15 residues. CDR1 and CDR2 from the germline V gene are KGHSH and LQKENI. V lost 0 bases and J lost 5, with 13 bases in between. The CDR3 DNA reads TGTGCCAGCTCACCACCGACCGGACAAGCATATGGCTACACCTTC. Amino acid sequence: CASSPPTGQAYGYTF.

This clone was counted a single time. The chain recombines TRBV7-9 with TRBJ2-7, with D possibly being TRBD2 (6 bases). This CDR3 has 16 amino acids. Trimming pared 5 bases from V and 1 base from J, leaving 18 bases between. Germline V gives CDR1 SEHNR, CDR2 FQNEAQ (reference sequence). The chain's CDR3 is CASSPARDFISYEQYF. The CDR3, as DNA: TGTGCCAGCAGCCCAGCCCGGGACTTCATATCCTACGAGCAGTACTTC.

The chain is built from TRBV7-9 and TRBJ2-1, with D uncertain. Deletions cut 4 bases from V and 5 bases from J, with 12 bases between. The CDR3 sequence is 14 residues long. The germline CDR1 and CDR2 sequences are SEHNR and FQNEAQ (reference sequence). The CDR3 loop reads CASSYLRDNNEQFF. CDR3 in DNA: TGTGCCAGCAGCTACCTCCGCGACAACAATGAGCAGTTCTTC.

This clone has just a few counts. The chain carries TRBV9 and TRBJ2-2; D possibly corresponds to TRBD2 (5 bases). The CDR3 extends over 18 amino acids. Germline-derived CDR1 and CDR2 are SGDLS and YYNGEE. The V and J ends lost 0 bases and 5 bases respectively, with 20 bases between them. The CDR3 DNA sequence: TGTGCCAGCAGCGTAGTTTCTTGGGAGCAGGTATATACCGGGGAGCTGTTTTTT. Its translation: CASSVVSWEQVYTGELFF.

This clone was seen only once. This chain links TRBV29-1 with TRBJ1-2; no clear D gene. Trimming left V 6 bases short and J 7 bases short, with 18 bases between. This CDR3 is built from 13 residues. In germline, CDR1 is SQVTM, CDR2 ANQGSEA. CDR3 amino acids: CSVDELRSGGYTF. The CDR3 region has the DNA TGCAGCGTGGATGAGCTGCGGTCGGGTGGCTACACCTTC.

The chain carries TRBV28 and TRBJ2-1, with D possibly TRBD1 on 7 matching bases. Germline V gene data show CDR1 as MDHEN and CDR2 as SYDVKM. V was clipped by 6 bases and J by 0 bases, with 30 bases between them. This CDR3 is built from 21 residues. The CDR3 nucleotides are TGTGCCAGCAGCTCCCCTCAGGGGGGTGTCGGGACTCCCTTCTCCTACAATGAGCAGTTCTTC. Its protein is CASSSPQGGVGTPFSYNEQFF.

This clone was detected once. The chain carries TRBV9 and TRBJ2-1; TRBD2 aligns across 12 bases. The V gene end was trimmed by 0 bases and the J gene end by 15 bases; junction bases not matched to a gene: 10. The CDR3 runs to 15 residues. Germline V gene lookup returns CDR1 SGDLS and CDR2 YYNGEE. Here the CDR3 reads CASSVGPSGREWAFF. CDR3 nucleotides: TGTGCCAGCAGCGTAGGGCCTAGCGGGAGGGAGTGGGCGTTCTTC.

The chain uses TRBV7-8 and TRBJ2-1; D is ambiguous. The CDR3 has 14 amino acids. Germline V gives CDR1 SGHVS, CDR2 FQNEAQ. Trimming shortened V by 1 base and J by 5 bases, and 9 bases separated the two germline ends. CDR3 DNA sequence: TGTGCCAGCAGCTTAGTCCCCCAGGACAATGAGCAGTTCTTC. Translated, it gives CASSLVPQDNEQFF.

This clone was counted only a few times. J is TRBJ1-4 and V is TRBV28, with D possibly being TRBD1 (6 bases). With 6 bases removed from V and 5 bases from J, the gap between germline ends came to 10 bases. The CDR3 is 13 residues long. Germline V CDR1 and CDR2: MDHEN, SYDVKM. The CDR3 sequence is CASSSGQNEKLFF. CDR3 DNA: TGTGCCAGCAGCTCCGGACAGAATGAAAAACTGTTTTTT.

In nucleotides, the CDR3 is TGCGCCAGCAGCCCCCCTGGAGGGTTGTCCTGGTACGAGCAGTACTTC. Amino acids: CASSPPGGLSWYEQYF. The chain links TRBV4-1 to TRBJ2-7; possibly TRBD2 for D (6 bases). The CDR3 length is 16 residues. Germline CDR1 is MGHRA and CDR2 is YSYEKL. Trimming cost V 4 bases and J 4 bases, with 20 bases left between them.

The V gene is TRBV5-1, the J gene TRBJ2-7; 11 nucleotides line up with TRBD2. This CDR3 is built from 16 residues. V shed 3 bases, J shed 4 bases, and the junction held 9 bases outside the gene matches. Germline CDR1 and CDR2: SGHRS and YFSETQ. The CDR3 protein is CASSSPGLAVEYEQYF. In DNA form, the CDR3 reads TGCGCCAGCAGCTCCCCGGGACTAGCGGTAGAGTACGAGCAGTACTTC.

The rearrangement uses TRBV5-5 and TRBJ1-1, with D possibly being TRBD1 (6 bases). Trimming cost V 0 bases and J 4 bases, with 13 bases left between them. The length of the CDR3 is 15 residues. Germline CDR1 is SGHKS and CDR2 is YYEKEE (reference sequence). The CDR3 bases are TGTGCCAGCAGCTTGGTTGGGACAAGGGGCACTGAAGCTTTCTTT. Encoded protein: CASSLVGTRGTEAFF.

The CDR3 spells CASSYARTGEQYF. DNA for the CDR3: TGTGCCAGCAGTTACGCGAGGACGGGGGAGCAGTACTTC. The gene calls are TRBV6-5 and TRBJ2-7; tentative D call: TRBD2 (5 bases). The ends were cut back, 2 bases at V and 7 bases at J, with 12 bases in the middle. Germline CDR1 and CDR2: MNHEY and SVGAGI. This CDR3 region has 13 residues.

V is TRBV2 and J is TRBJ1-2; 10 bases are shared with TRBD1. J lost 3 bases, V lost 3 bases, and 4 bases had no gene match. The germline gives CDR1 SNHLY, CDR2 FYNNEI. The CDR3 is 15 amino acids. The CDR3 DNA sequence: TGTGCCAGCAGTGATCTAGGGACAGGGGACTATGGCTACACCTTC. As protein: CASSDLGTGDYGYTF.

V and J are TRBV7-2 and TRBJ2-3; 8 bases align to TRBD1. Unmatched junction bases numbered 8, after V lost 3 bases and J lost 0 bases. Germline CDR1 is SGHTA and CDR2 is FQGNSA. This CDR3 is 17 amino acids long. The DNA of the CDR3 is TGTGCCAGCAGCTTCCAAAGACAGGGGTTTAGCACAGATACGCAGTATTTT. Protein: CASSFQRQGFSTDTQYF.

CDR3 sequence: CASSFTGQTSSYNEQFF. The CDR3, as DNA: TGTGCCAGCAGCTTTACCGGACAGACGAGCTCCTACAATGAGCAGTTCTTC. The chain has TRBV7-3 and TRBJ2-1, with D tentatively TRBD1 (6 bases). Germline V CDR1 and CDR2: SGHTA, FQGTGA. Trimming cost V 3 bases and J 0 bases, with 15 bases left between them. CDR3 size: 17 residues.

The chain recombines TRBV6-1 with TRBJ2-3, with D possibly TRBD2 on 6 matching bases. Germline values: CDR1 MNHNS, CDR2 SASEGT. V lost 6 bases and J 4 bases, leaving 17 bases between the germline ends. The CDR3 loop spans 15 amino acids. CDR3 sequence reads: CASRLALGLSDTQYF. The DNA of the CDR3 is TGTGCCAGCAGACTAGCTTTAGGATTATCAGATACGCAGTATTTT.

V and J are TRBV30 and TRBJ1-5; 10 bases line up with TRBD1. J lost 7 bases, V lost 1 base, and 4 bases had no gene match. CDR3 length: 14 amino acids. The germline V gene encodes CDR1 GTSNPN and CDR2 SVGIG (reference sequence). The CDR3 DNA reads TGTGCCTGGAGTGGCGGACAGGGGGACCAGCCCCAGCATTTT. Translated, it gives CAWSGGQGDQPQHF.

CDR3 sequence: CASSQGQGRNTIYF. The CDR3 region has the DNA TGTGCCAGCAGCCAGGGACAGGGGCGAAACACCATATATTTT. The chain carries TRBV7-6 and TRBJ1-3; TRBD1 agrees at 10 bases. V lost 5 bases, J lost 5 bases, and 3 bases stayed unmatched. The germline V gene has CDR1 SGHVS and CDR2 FNYEAQ. The CDR3 covers 14 residues.

The chain employs TRBV2 and TRBJ2-6, with D hard to call. CDR3 length equals 15 residues. V was shortened by 0 bases and J by 1 base, with 4 bases between the two germline ends. Looked up from germline, CDR1 is SNHLY and CDR2 is FYNNEI. For the CDR3, the DNA is TGTGCCAGCAGTGAAGCCAATTCTGGGGCCAACGTCCTGACTTTC. It is translated as CASSEANSGANVLTF. Full variable domain (outside the CDR3, taken from reference TRBV2 and TRBJ2-6): EPEVTQTPSHQVTQMGQEVILRCVPISNHLYFYWYRQILGQKVEFLVSFYNNEISEKSEIFDDQFSVERPDGSNFTLKIRSTKLEDSAMYFCASSEANSGANVLTFGAGSRLTVL.

J is TRBJ2-2 and V is TRBV28, with D perhaps TRBD2 (6 bases). Trimming pared 8 bases from V and 2 bases from J, leaving 15 bases between. This CDR3 is built from 15 residues. Per the germline V gene, CDR1 is MDHEN and CDR2 is SYDVKM. CDR3 amino acids: CASFSAGGNTGELFF. The CDR3 DNA is TGTGCCAGCTTCTCAGCGGGTGGAAACACCGGGGAGCTGTTTTTT. The full variable domain, in which reference TRBV28 and TRBJ2-2 provide the parts outside the CDR3, is DVKVTQSSRYLVKRTGEKVFLECVQDMDHENMFWYRQDPGLGLRLIYFSYDVKMKEKGDIPEGYSVSREKKERFSLILESASTNQTSMYLCASFSAGGNTGELFFGEGSRLTVL.